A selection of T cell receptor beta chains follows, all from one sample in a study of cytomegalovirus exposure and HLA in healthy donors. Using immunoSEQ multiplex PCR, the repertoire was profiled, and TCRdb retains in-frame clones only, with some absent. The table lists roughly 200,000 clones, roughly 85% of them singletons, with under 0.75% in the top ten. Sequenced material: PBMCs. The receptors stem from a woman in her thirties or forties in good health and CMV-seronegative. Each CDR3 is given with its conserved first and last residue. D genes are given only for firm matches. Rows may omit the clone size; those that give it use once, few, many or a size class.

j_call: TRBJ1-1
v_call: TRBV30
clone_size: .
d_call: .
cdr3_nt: TGTGCCTGGAGCCCTCCGAACCCGTGCGATGCTTTCTTT
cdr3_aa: CAWSPPNPCDAFF

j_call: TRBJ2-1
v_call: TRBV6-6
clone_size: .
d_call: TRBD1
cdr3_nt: TGTGCCAGCAGTTACACGGGACAGGGGAGCTACAATGAGCAGTTCTTC
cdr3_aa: CASSYTGQGSYNEQFF

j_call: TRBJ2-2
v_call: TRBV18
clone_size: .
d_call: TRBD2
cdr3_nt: TGTGCCAGCTCACCAATCCGGGGGGAAACCGGGGAGCTGTTTTTT
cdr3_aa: CASSPIRGETGELFF

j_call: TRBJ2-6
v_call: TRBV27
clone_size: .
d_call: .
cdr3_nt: TGTGCCAGCAGTTTAGATAGTACTGGGGCCAACGTCCTGACTTTC
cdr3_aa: CASSLDSTGANVLTF

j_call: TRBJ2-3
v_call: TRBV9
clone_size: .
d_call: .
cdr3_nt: TGTGCCAGCAGCGTTTCCCCTAGCACAGATACGCAGTATTTT
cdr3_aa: CASSVSPSTDTQYF

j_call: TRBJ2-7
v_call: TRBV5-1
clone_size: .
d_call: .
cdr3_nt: TGCGCCAGCAGCTTGGGGCAGTCCTACGAGCAGTACTTC
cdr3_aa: CASSLGQSYEQYF

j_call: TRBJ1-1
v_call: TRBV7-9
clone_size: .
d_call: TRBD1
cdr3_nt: TGTGCCAGCAGCTTTTGGACAGGGAAGGTTTCTGAAGCTTTCTTT
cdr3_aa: CASSFWTGKVSEAFF

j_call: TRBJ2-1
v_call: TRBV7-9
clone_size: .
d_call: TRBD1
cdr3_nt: TGTGCCAGCAGCTTGCTCCGGGACAGGGGGAGCTCCTACAATGAGCAGTTCTTC
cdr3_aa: CASSLLRDRGSSYNEQFF

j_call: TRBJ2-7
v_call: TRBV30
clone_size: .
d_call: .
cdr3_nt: TGTGCCTGGACACAGGGCTCCTACGAGCAGTACTTC
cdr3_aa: CAWTQGSYEQYF

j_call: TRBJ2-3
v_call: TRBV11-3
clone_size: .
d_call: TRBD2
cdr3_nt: TGTGCCAGCAGCCAGTCAAGCGGGGGGGCTAACACAGATACGCAGTATTTT
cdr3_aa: CASSQSSGGANTDTQYF

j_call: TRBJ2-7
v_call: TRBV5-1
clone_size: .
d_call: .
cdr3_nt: TGCGCCAGCAGCTCCTACTTGAGCGGTTACGAGCAGTACTTC
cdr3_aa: CASSSYLSGYEQYF

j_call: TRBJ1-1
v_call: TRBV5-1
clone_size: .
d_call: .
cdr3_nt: TGCGCCAGCAGCTTGGACGGGCGGGAGAACACTGAAGCTTTCTTT
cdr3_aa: CASSLDGRENTEAFF

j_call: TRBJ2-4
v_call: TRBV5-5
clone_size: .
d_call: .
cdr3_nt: TGTGCCAGCAGCGACGTACCATTGACAGTAAACATTCAGTACTTC
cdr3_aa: CASSDVPLTVNIQYF

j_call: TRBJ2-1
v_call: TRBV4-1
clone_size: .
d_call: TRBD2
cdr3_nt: TGCGCCAGCAGCCCGGCGGGGGGGCCTTTTAACGCCAATGAGCAGTTCTTC
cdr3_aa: CASSPAGGPFNANEQFF

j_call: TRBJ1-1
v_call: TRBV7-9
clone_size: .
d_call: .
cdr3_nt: TGTGCCAGCAGCCAATCCGGGGGGACTGAAGCTTTCTTT
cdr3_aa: CASSQSGGTEAFF

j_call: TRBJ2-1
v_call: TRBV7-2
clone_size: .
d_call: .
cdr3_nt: TGTGCCACCAGCAGGAGGGGCCCCTACAATGAGCAGTTCTTC
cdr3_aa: CATSRRGPYNEQFF

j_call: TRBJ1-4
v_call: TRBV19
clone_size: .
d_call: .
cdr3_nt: TGTGCCAGCCTCGGGATCGTTGGGGAAAAACTGTTTTTT
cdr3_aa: CASLGIVGEKLFF

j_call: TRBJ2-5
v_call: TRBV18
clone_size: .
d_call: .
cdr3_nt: TGTGCCAGCTCCCCAAGACAGACAGAGACCCAGTACTTC
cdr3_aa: CASSPRQTETQYF

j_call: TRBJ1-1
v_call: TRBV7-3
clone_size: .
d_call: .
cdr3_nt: TGTGCCAGCAGCACGGGGGGCTCCGCTGAAGCTTTCTTT
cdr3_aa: CASSTGGSAEAFF

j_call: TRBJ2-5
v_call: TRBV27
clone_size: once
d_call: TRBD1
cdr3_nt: TGTGCCAGCAGTTTCCTCTCCGGGACAGTCCAAGAGACCCAGTACTTC
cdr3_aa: CASSFLSGTVQETQYF

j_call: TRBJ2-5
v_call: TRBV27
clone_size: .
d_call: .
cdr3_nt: TGTGCCAGCAGTTCTGCGGGACTCCCGCAAGAGACCCAGTACTTC
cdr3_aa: CASSSAGLPQETQYF

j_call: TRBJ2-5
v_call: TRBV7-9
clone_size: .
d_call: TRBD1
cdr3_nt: TGTGCCAGCAGCTCAACAGGGGAAGCAGGGACCCAGTACTTC
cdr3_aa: CASSSTGEAGTQYF

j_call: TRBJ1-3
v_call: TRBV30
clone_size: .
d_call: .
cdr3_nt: TGTGCCTGGGGACATATCTCTGGAAACACCATATATTTT
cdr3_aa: CAWGHISGNTIYF

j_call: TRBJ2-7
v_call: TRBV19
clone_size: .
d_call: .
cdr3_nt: TGTGCCAGTGCTGGGCGGGGTTTGGGCTACGAGCAGTACTTC
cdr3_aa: CASAGRGLGYEQYF

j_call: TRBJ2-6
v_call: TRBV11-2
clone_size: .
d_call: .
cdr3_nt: TGTGCCAGCAGCTTAGTCGGGGGTTCCTCTGGGGCCAACGTCCTGACTTTC
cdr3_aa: CASSLVGGSSGANVLTF

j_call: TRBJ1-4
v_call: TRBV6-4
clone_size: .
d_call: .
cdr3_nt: TGTGCCAGCAGTGACGGAGGGACGGCTAATGAAAAACTGTTTTTT
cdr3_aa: CASSDGGTANEKLFF

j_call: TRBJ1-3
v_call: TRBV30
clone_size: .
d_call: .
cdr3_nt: TGTGCCTGCCCCGGATGGGGGGAGTACGGAAACACCATATATTTT
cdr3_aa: CACPGWGEYGNTIYF

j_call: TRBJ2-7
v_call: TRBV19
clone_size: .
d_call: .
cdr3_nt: TGTGCCAGTAGTACCCCCTCCCAAGCGGTCTACGAGCAGTACTTC
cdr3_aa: CASSTPSQAVYEQYF

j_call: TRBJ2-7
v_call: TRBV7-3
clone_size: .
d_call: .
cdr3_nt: TGTGCCAGCAGCTTGGTTCACGGGTCCGGGGAGCAGCACTTC
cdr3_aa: CASSLVHGSGEQHF

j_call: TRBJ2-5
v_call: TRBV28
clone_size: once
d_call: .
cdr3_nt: TGTGCCAGCAGTTTAGCGGGGTATGAGACCCAGTACTTC
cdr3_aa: CASSLAGYETQYF

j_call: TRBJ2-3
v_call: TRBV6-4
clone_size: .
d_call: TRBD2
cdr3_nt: TGTGCCAGCAGTGACGCGGGGGGCACAGATACGCAGTATTTT
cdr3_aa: CASSDAGGTDTQYF

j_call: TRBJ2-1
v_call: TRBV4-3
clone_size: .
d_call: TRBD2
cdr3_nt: TGCGCCAGCAGCCAAGAGTCAATAGCGGGAGAGGGTGAGCAGTTCTTC
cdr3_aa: CASSQESIAGEGEQFF

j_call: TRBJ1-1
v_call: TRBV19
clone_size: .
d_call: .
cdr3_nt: TGTGCCAGTAGTATAGGGCGGCAGGGGCCCATGAACACTGAAGCTTTCTTT
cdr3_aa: CASSIGRQGPMNTEAFF

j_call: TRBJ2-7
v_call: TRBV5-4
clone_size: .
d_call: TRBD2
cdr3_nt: TGTGCCAGCAGCACCCCGGGACTAGCGGGGGGGCCCTACGAGCAGTACTTC
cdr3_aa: CASSTPGLAGGPYEQYF

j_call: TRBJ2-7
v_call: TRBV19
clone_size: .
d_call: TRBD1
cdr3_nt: TGTGCCAGTAGTACGATGGACAGGGGGAGGGAGCAGTACTTC
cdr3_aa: CASSTMDRGREQYF

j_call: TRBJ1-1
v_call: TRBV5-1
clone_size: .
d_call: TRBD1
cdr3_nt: TGCGCCAGCAGCTCCGGGACAGGGACCCCTGAAGCTTTCTTT
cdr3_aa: CASSSGTGTPEAFF

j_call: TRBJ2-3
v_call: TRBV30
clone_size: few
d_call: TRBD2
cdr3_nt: TGTGCCTGGAGTGGCGGGGGGGCAGATACGCAGTATTTT
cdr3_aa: CAWSGGGADTQYF

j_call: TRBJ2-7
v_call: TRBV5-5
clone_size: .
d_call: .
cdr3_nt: TGTGCCAGCAGCTTGGGGCGGGGAGGGCAGTACTTC
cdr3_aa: CASSLGRGGQYF

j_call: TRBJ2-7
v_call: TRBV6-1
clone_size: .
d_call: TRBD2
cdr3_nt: TGTGCCAGCAGCCGCACTAGCGACTACGAGCAGTACTTC
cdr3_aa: CASSRTSDYEQYF

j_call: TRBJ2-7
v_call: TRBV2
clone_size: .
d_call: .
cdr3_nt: TGTGCCAGCAAGCAGGCGTCCTACGAGCAGTACTTC
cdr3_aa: CASKQASYEQYF

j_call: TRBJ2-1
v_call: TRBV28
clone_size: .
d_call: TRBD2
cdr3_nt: TGTGCCAGCAGTTTACCGGGCGGGAGGGCCACTGAGCAGTTCTTC
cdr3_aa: CASSLPGGRATEQFF

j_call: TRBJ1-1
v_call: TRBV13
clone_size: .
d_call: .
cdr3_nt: TGTGCCAGCAGCTTAAAGACAGGAGTTGAAGCTTTCTTT
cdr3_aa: CASSLKTGVEAFF

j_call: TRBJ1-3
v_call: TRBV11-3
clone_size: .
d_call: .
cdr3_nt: TGTGCCAGCAGCACGCACAGGGCTGGTGGAAACACCATATATTTT
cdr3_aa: CASSTHRAGGNTIYF

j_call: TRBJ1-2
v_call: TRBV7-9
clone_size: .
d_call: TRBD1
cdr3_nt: TGTGCCAGCAGTCCGCCATGGGACAGACAAAACTATGGCTACACCTTC
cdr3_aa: CASSPPWDRQNYGYTF

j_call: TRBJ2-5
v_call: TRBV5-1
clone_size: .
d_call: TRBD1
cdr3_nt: TGCGCCAGCAGCCCCGGGACAGCTCAAGAGACCCAGTACTTC
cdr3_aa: CASSPGTAQETQYF

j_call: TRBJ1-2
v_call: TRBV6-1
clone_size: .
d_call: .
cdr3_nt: TGTGCAGCGGGGGGTTACGATGTTTTTCTCGATGGCTACACCTTC
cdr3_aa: CAAGGYDVFLDGYTF

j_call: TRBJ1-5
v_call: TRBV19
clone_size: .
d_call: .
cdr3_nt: TGTGCCAGTAGTATAAGACGGGAACTTAGCAATCAGCCCCAGCATTTT
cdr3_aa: CASSIRRELSNQPQHF

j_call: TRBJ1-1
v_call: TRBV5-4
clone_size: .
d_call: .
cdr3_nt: TGTGCCAGCAGCGCCCCAGACAGAAACACTGAAGCTTTCTTT
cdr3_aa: CASSAPDRNTEAFF

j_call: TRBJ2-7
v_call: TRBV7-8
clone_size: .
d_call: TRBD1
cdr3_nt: TGTGCCAGCAGCTCCGGGACAGGGGGTGGCTACGAGCAGTACTTC
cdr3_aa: CASSSGTGGGYEQYF

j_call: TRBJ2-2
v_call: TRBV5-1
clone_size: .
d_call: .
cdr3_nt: TGCGCCAGCAGCTTGTTTAACGAGCCCCGTGGCGGGAAGCTGTTTTTT
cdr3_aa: CASSLFNEPRGGKLFF

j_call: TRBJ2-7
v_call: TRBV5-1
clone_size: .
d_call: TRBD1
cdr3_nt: TGCGCCAGCAGCCCTACAGGGGTCTACGAGCAGTACTTC
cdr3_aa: CASSPTGVYEQYF

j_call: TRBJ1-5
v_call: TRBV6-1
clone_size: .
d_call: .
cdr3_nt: TGTGCCAGCAGCCCGCACGGTTTGGGCAATCAGCCCCAGCATTTT
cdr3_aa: CASSPHGLGNQPQHF

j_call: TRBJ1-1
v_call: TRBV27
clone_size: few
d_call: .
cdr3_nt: TGTGCCAGCAGACTCAGAGGGAACACTGAAGCTTTCTTT
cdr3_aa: CASRLRGNTEAFF

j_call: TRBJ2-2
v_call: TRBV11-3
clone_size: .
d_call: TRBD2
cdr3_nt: TGTGCCAGCAGCTTATTGCTAGCGGGGAACACCGGGGAGCTGTTTTTT
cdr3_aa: CASSLLLAGNTGELFF

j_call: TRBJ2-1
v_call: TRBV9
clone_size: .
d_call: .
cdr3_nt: TGTGCCAGCAGCGTATCCGGGAGCTGGAGCTCCTACAATGAGCAGTTCTTC
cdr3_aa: CASSVSGSWSSYNEQFF

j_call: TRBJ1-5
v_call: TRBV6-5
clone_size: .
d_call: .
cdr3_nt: TGTGCCAGCAGTTCGACAGGACCGGCGGGCAATCAGCCCCAGCATTTT
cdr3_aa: CASSSTGPAGNQPQHF

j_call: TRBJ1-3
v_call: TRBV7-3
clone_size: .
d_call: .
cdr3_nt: TGTGCCAGCAGCTTACGGGCCCAGGGCCCTAGCGACACCATATATTTT
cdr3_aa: CASSLRAQGPSDTIYF